Listed here are 24 T cell receptor beta chains from one sample, sequenced in a study of blood T cell repertoires in COVID-19. Data came from immunoSEQ multiplex PCR; TCRdb stores just in-frame clones and leaves some out. The data show about 190,000 clones, about 88% seen once. The specimen sequenced was PBMCs or T cells enriched from blood (not recorded which). The receptor set was obtained from a middle-aged woman in a cohort exposed to, infected with or recovered from COVID-19 (not recorded which).

On this clone itself: At the DNA level, this CDR3 is encoded by other sequences in the same sample as well. The chain combines TRBV7-9 with TRBJ2-1; the D is unclear. Trimming left V 3 bases short and J 4 bases short, with 4 bases between. The germline CDR1 and CDR2 sequences are SEHNR and FQNEAQ (reference sequence). The CDR3 runs to 12 residues. As DNA, the CDR3 is TGTGCCAGCAGCTTCCTTTACAATGAGCAGTTCTTC. Translation: CASSFLYNEQFF. Full variable domain (outside the CDR3, taken from reference TRBV7-9 and TRBJ2-1): DTGVSQNPRHKITKRGQNVTFRCDPISEHNRLYWYRQTLGQGPEFLTYFQNEAQLEKSRLLSDRFSAERPKGSFSTLEIQRTEQGDSAMYLCASSFLYNEQFFGPGTRLTVL.

This chain uses TRBV14 with TRBJ1-1; D uncertain. Germline CDR1 reads SGHDN; CDR2 reads FVKESK. The CDR3 sequence is 13 residues long. V was pared by 2 bases and J by 4 bases, with 8 bases between. The CDR3 DNA is TGTGCCAGCAGCCAATTTCGGAGCACTGAAGCTTTCTTT. Its protein is CASSQFRSTEAFF.

This clone was picked up a small number of times. This chain uses TRBV11-2 with TRBJ2-7; weak D call: TRBD1 (6 bases). V shed 4 bases and J shed 6 bases, with 10 bases lying between them. Germline V gene lookup returns CDR1 SGHAT and CDR2 FQNNGV. The CDR3 length is 12 residues. The DNA for the CDR3 is TGTGCCAGCAGCTCCCTAGGGGGCGAGCAGTACTTC. Amino acid sequence: CASSSLGGEQYF.

V and J are TRBV5-5 and TRBJ2-5; 10 bases line up with TRBD1. Germline-derived CDR1 and CDR2 are SGHKS and YYEKEE (reference sequence). V dropped 1 base and J dropped 4; count of bases not matched to a gene: 13. CDR3 length equals 18 residues. For the CDR3, the DNA is TGTGCCAGCAGCTTGTCTCGGGGGACAGGGGCCTCCGGAGAGACCCAGTACTTC. Encoded protein: CASSLSRGTGASGETQYF.

The chain uses TRBV5-4 and TRBJ2-3, with a weak D call TRBD1 (7 bases). CDR3 length equals 16 residues. In germline, CDR1 is SGHNT, CDR2 YYREEE (reference sequence). The V and J ends lost 9 bases and 1 base respectively, with 21 bases between them. The CDR3 loop is CATRGAGEPRTDTQYF. CDR3 DNA: TGTGCCACCAGGGGGGCGGGCGAGCCCCGCACAGATACGCAGTATTTT.

The chain links TRBV3-1 (or the pseudogene TRBV3-2) to TRBJ2-5; perhaps TRBD2 as D (6 bases). Germline lookup yields CDR1 LGHDT and CDR2 YNNKEL (reference sequence). This CDR3 contains 13 residues. The V gene lost 0 bases and the J gene lost 5 bases, with 7 bases spanning the gap. DNA for the CDR3: TGTGCCAGCAGCCAAGATACTAGCGAGACCCAGTACTTC. Translated, it gives CASSQDTSETQYF.

This clone was observed a few times. The gene calls are TRBV7-2 and TRBJ2-7; 7 bases match TRBD2. The CDR3 covers 14 residues. J gave up 6 bases and V 5 bases, and 10 bases lay outside the gene matches. Germline assignment: CDR1 SGHTA and CDR2 FQGNSA. In DNA, the CDR3 is TGTGCCAGCAGCCACCGGGAGCGGGGACCCGAGCAGTACTTC. Its translation is CASSHRERGPEQYF.

The chain is built from TRBV3-1 (or the pseudogene TRBV3-2) and TRBJ1-6; TRBD1 matches at 9 bases. V lost 0 bases, J lost 10 bases, and 7 bases stayed unmatched. CDR3 length: 16 amino acids. Per germline, CDR1 LGHDT and CDR2 YNNKEL (reference sequence). CDR3 residues: CASSQDPGTGRSPLHF. CDR3 coding DNA: TGTGCCAGCAGCCAAGATCCTGGGACAGGGAGATCACCCCTCCACTTT.

The V and J genes are TRBV6-5 and TRBJ1-2; D may be TRBD1 (5 bases). The CDR3 loop spans 15 amino acids. The V end lost 2 bases, the J end lost 4 bases, and 14 bases lay between the germline ends. Germline values: CDR1 MNHEY, CDR2 SVGAGI. The CDR3 DNA sequence: TGTGCCAGCAGTTACGGGGCAGGGTTTGCCTATGGCTACACCTTC. Translated: CASSYGAGFAYGYTF.

This rearrangement joins TRBV10-3 to TRBJ1-5; 9 nucleotides align to TRBD1. This CDR3 region has 16 residues. Germline trimming cut 3 bases from V and 6 bases from J; bases unmatched to any gene: 9. Germline V gene sequence: CDR1 ENHRY, CDR2 SYGVKD. The CDR3 here is CAISDPGQGYIQPQHF. The DNA of the CDR3 is TGTGCCATCAGTGATCCCGGACAGGGGTATATTCAGCCCCAGCATTTT.

This chain connects TRBV11-2 to TRBJ2-1, with TRBD2 identical over 9 bases. CDR1 is SGHAT, CDR2 FQNNGV, per germline. The CDR3 is 15 residues long. J lost 4 bases, V lost 1 base, and 2 bases had no gene match. The CDR3 loop is CASSLVSGGYNEQFF. The CDR3 bases are TGTGCCAGCAGCTTAGTTAGCGGGGGTTACAATGAGCAGTTCTTC.

The chain recombines TRBV6-5 with TRBJ2-6; TRBD1 agrees at 8 bases. Per the germline V gene, CDR1 is MNHEY and CDR2 is SVGAGI. The CDR3 spans 15 residues. J lost 0 bases, V lost 7 bases, and 2 bases had no gene match. CDR3 loop: CASTQGASGANVLTF. The CDR3, as DNA: TGTGCCAGCACTCAGGGGGCCTCTGGGGCCAACGTCCTGACTTTC.

The gene calls are TRBV7-9 and TRBJ1-4; D unresolved. With 3 bases removed from V and 8 bases from J, the gap between germline ends came to 13 bases. Per germline, CDR1 SEHNR and CDR2 FQNEAQ (reference sequence). The CDR3 length is 14 residues. The CDR3 protein is CASSLGRDWEKLFF. For the CDR3, the DNA is TGTGCCAGCAGCTTGGGGAGGGATTGGGAAAAACTGTTTTTT.

The chain employs TRBV7-6 and TRBJ2-7; 11 nucleotides match TRBD2. Per the germline V gene, CDR1 is SGHVS and CDR2 is FNYEAQ. Germline trimming cut 1 base from V and 2 bases from J; bases unmatched to any gene: 7. CDR3 size: 17 residues. The CDR3 region is CASSLEPGTSGTYEQYF. The CDR3 bases are TGTGCCAGCAGCTTAGAGCCCGGGACTAGCGGTACCTACGAGCAGTACTTC.

This rearrangement joins TRBV11-2 to TRBJ2-5; 9 bases line up with TRBD1. V lost 5 bases and J lost 0; bases outside the gene matches: 4. In germline, CDR1 is SGHAT, CDR2 FQNNGV. The CDR3 spans 15 residues. CDR3 sequence reads: CASSPGTGYQETQYF. CDR3 nucleotide sequence: TGTGCCAGCAGCCCAGGGACAGGGTACCAAGAGACCCAGTACTTC.

CDR3: CASRGQLNTGELFF. The CDR3 bases are TGTGCCAGCAGGGGACAGCTTAACACCGGGGAGCTGTTTTTT. The genes are TRBV2 and TRBJ2-2; the match to TRBD1 covers 7 bases. From germline, CDR1 is SNHLY and CDR2 FYNNEI. J lost 2 bases, V lost 6 bases, and 3 bases had no gene match. The CDR3 is 14 residues long.

The gene calls are TRBV23-1 and TRBJ1-1; possibly TRBD1 for D (5 bases). Being an ORF, TRBV23-1 has a function that is uncertain. Between the trimmed V and J ends, which lost 4 bases and 2 bases, there was a span of 17 bases. This CDR3 spans 16 amino acids. For the CDR3, the DNA is TGCGCCAGCAGTCGCCCCCTCCATCAGGGTAACACTGAAGCTTTCTTT. The encoded protein is CASSRPLHQGNTEAFF.

The rearrangement links TRBV5-4 to TRBJ2-1; 8 bases align to TRBD2. The V gene end was trimmed by 4 bases and the J gene end by 3 bases; junction bases not matched to a gene: 15. This CDR3 is built from 18 residues. Germline V gene sequence: CDR1 SGHNT, CDR2 YYREEE (reference sequence). The CDR3 is CASSPGEAGVGSYNEQFF. The CDR3 DNA sequence: TGTGCCAGCAGCCCCGGGGAAGCGGGAGTCGGAAGCTACAATGAGCAGTTCTTC.

V gene TRBV6-2 or TRBV6-3 combines with J gene TRBJ2-2, with 8 bases matching TRBD2. Germline V gives CDR1 MNHEY, CDR2 SVGEGT. The ends lost 6 bases at V and 6 bases at J; junction bases unmatched: 9. CDR3 length: 15 residues. The CDR3: CASSTLAGRAGELFF. The CDR3 DNA sequence: TGTGCCAGCAGCACCTTAGCGGGGCGGGCCGGGGAGCTGTTTTTT.

The chain recombines TRBV19 with TRBJ1-1, with TRBD1 matching over 10 bases. There are 14 residues in the CDR3. The V gene end was trimmed by 6 bases and the J gene end by 3 bases; junction bases not matched to a gene: 4. From germline, CDR1 is LNHDA and CDR2 SQIVND (reference sequence). CDR3 residues: CASRPTGGHTEAFF. The DNA for the CDR3 is TGTGCCAGTAGACCGACAGGGGGCCACACTGAAGCTTTCTTT. Complete variable domain (other parts from reference TRBV19 and TRBJ1-1): DGGITQSPKYLFRKEGQNVTLSCEQNLNHDAMYWYRQDPGQGLRLIYYSQIVNDFQKGDIAEGYSVSREKKESFPLTVTSAQKNPTAFYLCASRPTGGHTEAFFGQGTRLTVV.

This clone was picked up a small number of times. This chain links TRBV2 with TRBJ1-2; D ambiguous. From germline, CDR1 is SNHLY and CDR2 FYNNEI. The CDR3 sequence is 13 residues long. V was shortened by 5 bases and J by 6 bases, with 13 bases between the two germline ends. For the CDR3, the DNA is TGTGCCAGCAGTCCCGGCGGTTTCGATGGCTACACCTTC. Its translation: CASSPGGFDGYTF. The variable domain in full, with the rest retrieved from reference TRBV2 and TRBJ1-2, is EPEVTQTPSHQVTQMGQEVILRCVPISNHLYFYWYRQILGQKVEFLVSFYNNEISEKSEIFDDQFSVERPDGSNFTLKIRSTKLEDSAMYFCASSPGGFDGYTFGSGTRLTVV.

The chain links TRBV28 to TRBJ1-2; 9 bases align to TRBD1. The J segment lost 3 bases and the V segment lost 2 bases, leaving 10 bases of the junction unmatched. CDR1 and CDR2 (germline): MDHEN, SYDVKM. This CDR3 region has 17 residues. The CDR3: CASSLLRQQGADYGYTF. The CDR3 DNA is TGTGCCAGCAGTTTACTTCGACAACAGGGGGCGGACTATGGCTACACCTTC.

This CDR3 is CASSQRGGPTLKNIQYF. In DNA, the CDR3 is TGCGCCAGCAGCCAAAGAGGCGGGCCAACCCTTAAAAACATTCAGTACTTC. The V gene is TRBV4-1, the J gene TRBJ2-4; the D gene is possibly TRBD2 (5 bases). Trimming left V 2 bases short and J 4 bases short, with 18 bases between. The CDR3 is 17 residues long. Germline V gene lookup returns CDR1 MGHRA and CDR2 YSYEKL.

The chain uses TRBV5-5 and TRBJ2-2, with 11 bases fitting TRBD2. The germline gives CDR1 SGHKS, CDR2 YYEKEE (reference sequence). The CDR3 runs 15 residues. V was clipped by 3 bases and J by 9 bases; unmatched bases: 7. The CDR3 DNA sequence: TGTGCCAGCAGCTCTCCTAGCGGGAGGACCCGGGAGCTGTTTTTT. Its translation: CASSSPSGRTRELFF.